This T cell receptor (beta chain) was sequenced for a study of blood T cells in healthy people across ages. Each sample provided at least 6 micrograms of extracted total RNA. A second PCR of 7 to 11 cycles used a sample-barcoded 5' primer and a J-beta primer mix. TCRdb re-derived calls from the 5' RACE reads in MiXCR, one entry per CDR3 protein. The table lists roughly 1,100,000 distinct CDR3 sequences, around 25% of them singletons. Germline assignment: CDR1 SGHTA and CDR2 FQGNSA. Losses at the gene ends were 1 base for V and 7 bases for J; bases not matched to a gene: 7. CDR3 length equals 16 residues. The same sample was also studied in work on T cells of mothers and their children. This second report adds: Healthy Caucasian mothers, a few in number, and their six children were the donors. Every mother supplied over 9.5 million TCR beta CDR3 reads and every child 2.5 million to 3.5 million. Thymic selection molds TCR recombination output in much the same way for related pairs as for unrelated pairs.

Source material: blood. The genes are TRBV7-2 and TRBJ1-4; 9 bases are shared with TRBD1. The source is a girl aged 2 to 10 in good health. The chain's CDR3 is CASSLEGTGKGEKLFF. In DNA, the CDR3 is TGTGCCAGCAGCTTAGAGGGGACAGGGAAAGGTGAAAAACTGTTTTTT.